This T cell receptor beta chain was obtained from a study of blood T cell repertoires in COVID-19. Study summary: PBMCs, B-cell-depleted T cells, or T cells provided the cDNA or gDNA that made up the material.

As processed by the authors: Reference gene primer amplification in the assay estimated nucleated cell counts. Repertoires were generated with immunoSEQ multiplex PCR, while TCRdb's copy carries only in-frame clones and drops some. V, J and clone size are those of that table, while D and trimming were read from the DNA. The table shows over 250,000 clones, with 88% occurring only once. Germline V gene data show CDR1 as SGHVS and CDR2 as FQNEAQ. The CDR3 extends over 13 amino acids. The germline V and J ends were trimmed by 5 bases and 4 bases, with 11 bases remaining between them. The sample comprised peripheral blood. The clonotype comes from a woman in her thirties or forties who had recovered from COVID-19. V is TRBV7-8 and J is TRBJ2-5; TRBD2 is a possible D gene (6 bases). The CDR3 loop is CASSPAGPETQYF. The CDR3 coding sequence is TGTGCCAGCAGCCCAGCGGGCCCAGAGACCCAGTACTTC. The full variable domain, completed using reference TRBV7-8 and TRBJ2-5, is GAGVSQSPRYKVAKRGQDVALRCDPISGHVSLFWYQQALGQGPEFLTYFQNEAQLDKSGLPSDRFFAERPEGSVSTLKIQRTQQEDSAVYLCASSPAGPETQYFGPGTRLLVL.